Below are 6 T cell receptor beta chains sequenced from a single sample in a study of brain T cells in children with intractable seizures. The repertoire was sequenced with immunoSEQ multiplex PCR; TCRdb's copy has only in-frame clones and lacks some. The sample includes approximately 330,000 clones, over 90% of them seen just once. Documented time point: blood from clinic visit 5 months post-surgery; TSC patient then seizure free. Sequenced here: peripheral blood, sampled less than 6 months after surgery. The receptors were sampled from a boy under three years old with tuberous sclerosis and intractable seizures.

This clone came up once. The rearrangement links TRBV11-2 to TRBJ2-7; the match to TRBD2 covers 11 bases. Trimming cost V 5 bases and J 0 bases; bases outside gene matches: 3. Germline CDR1 and CDR2: SGHAT and FQNNGV. The CDR3 is 15 amino acids. DNA for the CDR3: TGTGCCAGCAGCAAAACTAGCGGGAGCTCCTACGAGCAGTACTTC. Its protein is CASSKTSGSSYEQYF.

The chain couples TRBV6-5 to TRBJ1-6; D remains ambiguous. Germline assignment: CDR1 MNHEY and CDR2 SVGAGI. Trimming stripped 7 bases from V and 7 bases from J, with 14 bases between. The CDR3 length is 14 residues. CDR3 in amino acids: CASIGPSPNSPLHF. CDR3 nucleotide sequence: TGTGCCAGCATTGGCCCGAGTCCCAATTCACCCCTCCACTTT.

The rearrangement joins TRBV11-1 to TRBJ1-4, with a possible D match to TRBD1 (6 bases). V shed 3 bases and J shed 4 bases, with 15 bases lying between them. This CDR3 region has 16 residues. Germline lookup yields CDR1 SGHAT and CDR2 FQDESV (reference sequence). DNA for the CDR3: TGTGCCAGCAGCTTCCTCGGACAGTTTAATAATGAAAAACTGTTTTTT. It yields the protein CASSFLGQFNNEKLFF.

The chain joins TRBV5-1 to TRBJ2-3; D is perhaps TRBD1 (6 bases). This CDR3 contains 20 residues. Germline assignment: CDR1 SGHRS and CDR2 YFSETQ. V lost 0 bases and J lost 0, with 23 bases in between. The CDR3 protein is CASSLGWGPSPDASTDTQYF. The CDR3 nucleotides read TGCGCCAGCAGCTTGGGGTGGGGGCCTAGTCCGGACGCTAGCACAGATACGCAGTATTTT.

The chain has TRBV5-1 and TRBJ1-4; a possible D gene is TRBD1 (5 bases). V was clipped by 0 bases and J by 8 bases, with 14 bases between them. Germline CDR1 SGHRS, CDR2 YFSETQ. This CDR3 has 15 amino acids. CDR3 residues: CASSLGSTGQEKLFF. The CDR3 DNA reads as TGCGCCAGCAGCTTGGGGTCCACGGGGCAGGAAAAACTGTTTTTT.

With respect to this clone: A clone one base away is much larger, so this may be a read error. The chain joins TRBV5-6 to TRBJ2-7; D is uncertain. The CDR3 consists of 11 residues. Trimming stripped 3 bases from V and 3 bases from J, with 4 bases between. CDR1 and CDR2 (germline): SGHDT, YYEEEE. The CDR3 reads CASSSDYEQYF. CDR3 nucleotides: TGTGCCAGCAGCTCGGACTACGAGCAGTACTTC. The variable domain in full, completed from reference TRBV5-6 and TRBJ2-7, reads DAGVTQSPTHLIKTRGQQVTLRCSPKSGHDTVSWYQQALGQGPQFIFQYYEEEERQRGNFPDRFSGHQFPNYSSELNVNALLLGDSALYLCASSSDYEQYFGPGTRLTVT.